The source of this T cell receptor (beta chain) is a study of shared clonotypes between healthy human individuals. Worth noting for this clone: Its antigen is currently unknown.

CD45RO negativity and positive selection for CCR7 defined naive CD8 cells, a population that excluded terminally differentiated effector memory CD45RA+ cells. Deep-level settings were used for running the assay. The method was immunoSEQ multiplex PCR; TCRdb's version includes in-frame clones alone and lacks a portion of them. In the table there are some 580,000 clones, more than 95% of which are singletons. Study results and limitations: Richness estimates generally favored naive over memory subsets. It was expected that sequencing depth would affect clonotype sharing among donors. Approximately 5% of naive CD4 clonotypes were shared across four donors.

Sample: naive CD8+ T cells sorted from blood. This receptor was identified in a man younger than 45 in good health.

The CDR3 region has the DNA TGTGCCAGCAGTTTGAGGGGGAGGAATGAAAAACTGTTTTTT. Its protein is CASSLRGRNEKLFF. This chain connects TRBV27 to TRBJ1-4; D is perhaps TRBD1 (6 bases). CDR3 length: 14 residues. The germline V gene has CDR1 MNHEY and CDR2 SMNVEV (reference sequence). The ends were cut back, 3 bases at V and 5 bases at J, with 10 bases in the middle.